This T cell receptor (beta chain) was retrieved from a study of blood T cell repertoires in COVID-19. Germline lookup yields CDR1 SGHTA and CDR2 FQGNSA. The CDR3 covers 15 residues. The J segment lost 10 bases and the V segment lost 1 base, leaving 8 bases of the junction unmatched. The repertoire was sequenced with immunoSEQ multiplex PCR; TCRdb's copy has only in-frame clones and lacks some. Among fewer than 350,000 clones, 85% were seen once, and the ten largest hold about 2.3%. This TCR derives from a woman between 50 and 59 years old who had recovered from COVID-19. The sample taken for sequencing was PBMCs or T cells enriched from blood (not recorded which). The chain employs TRBV7-2 and TRBJ1-4, with 8 bases that match TRBD1. The chain's CDR3 is CASSLEDRVRRKLFF. CDR3 nucleotides: TGTGCCAGCAGCTTAGAGGACAGGGTTCGACGAAAACTGTTTTTT.